The T cell receptor (beta chain) under discussion was sequenced for a study of T cells expressing NK-cell markers. In the study overall: One of the eight sequenced donors was seronegative, whereas the other seven were HCMV-seropositive.

The V gene's germline CDR1 is SQVTM and CDR2 ANQGSEA. The CDR3 is 14 amino acids. The authors generated TCR beta cDNA through 5'RACE template switching with UMIs. TCRdb reprocessed the 5' RACE reads; each CDR3 protein has one entry and no DNA is given. The specimen's table records over 100,000 distinct CDR3 sequences. Concerning this clonotype itself: Its antigen is still unknown.

Notes on the study in general: A range of roughly 1.0-7.0% of CD8+ T cells consisted of dominant NKG2C+ clonotypes in six donors. In several donors, dominant clonotypes made up about 25-60.1% of CD3+CD56-NKG2C+ cells.

The sequence was collected from a woman aged 18 to 75 in good health. The material sequenced was blood T cells: a sorted CD56 or NKG2C T cell subset, CD4+ or CD8+ T cells, or bulk PBMC T cells (not recorded which). V and J are TRBV29-1 and TRBJ2-1; TCRdb returns TRBD1, unconfirmable since there is no DNA. The CDR3 sequence: CSVYPGGGENEQFF.